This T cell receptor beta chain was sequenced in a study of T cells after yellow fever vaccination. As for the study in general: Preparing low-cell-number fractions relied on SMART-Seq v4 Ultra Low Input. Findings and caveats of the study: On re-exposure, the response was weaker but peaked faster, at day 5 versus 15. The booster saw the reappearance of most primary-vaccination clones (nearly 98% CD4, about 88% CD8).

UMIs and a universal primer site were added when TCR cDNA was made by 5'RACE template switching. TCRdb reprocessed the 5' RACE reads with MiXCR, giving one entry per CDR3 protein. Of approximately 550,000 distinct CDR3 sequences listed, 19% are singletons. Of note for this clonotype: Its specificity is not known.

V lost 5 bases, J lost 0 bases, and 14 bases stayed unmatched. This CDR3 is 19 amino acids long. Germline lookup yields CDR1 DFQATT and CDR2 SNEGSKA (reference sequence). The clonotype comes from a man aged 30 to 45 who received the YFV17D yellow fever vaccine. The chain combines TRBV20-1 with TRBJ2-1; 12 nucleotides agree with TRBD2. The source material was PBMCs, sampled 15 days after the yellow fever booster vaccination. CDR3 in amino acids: CSAPKGLAGLKSSYNEQFF. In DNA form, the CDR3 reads TGCAGTGCTCCCAAAGGACTAGCGGGACTCAAGAGCTCCTACAATGAGCAGTTCTTC.